This T cell receptor beta chain was observed in a study of shared T cell receptors in the human thymus. Germline CDR1 LGHNA, CDR2 YSLEER. The ends lost 4 bases at V and 5 bases at J; junction bases unmatched: 5. The CDR3 loop spans 16 amino acids. Libraries were prepared by immunoSEQ multiplex PCR; TCRdb keeps only in-frame clonotypes and omits some of them. The sample has approximately 490,000 clones, around 78% seen once. This same sample was also part of a study on human thymus T cells.

The sequence was obtained from a boy less than two years old with a congenital heart defect. The chain joins TRBV4-3 to TRBJ2-3; 14 bases fit TRBD2. Material for sequencing was thymocytes. The CDR3: CASSPRTSGRRDTQYF. As DNA, the CDR3 is TGCGCCAGCAGCCCCCGGACTAGCGGGAGGAGAGATACGCAGTATTTT.